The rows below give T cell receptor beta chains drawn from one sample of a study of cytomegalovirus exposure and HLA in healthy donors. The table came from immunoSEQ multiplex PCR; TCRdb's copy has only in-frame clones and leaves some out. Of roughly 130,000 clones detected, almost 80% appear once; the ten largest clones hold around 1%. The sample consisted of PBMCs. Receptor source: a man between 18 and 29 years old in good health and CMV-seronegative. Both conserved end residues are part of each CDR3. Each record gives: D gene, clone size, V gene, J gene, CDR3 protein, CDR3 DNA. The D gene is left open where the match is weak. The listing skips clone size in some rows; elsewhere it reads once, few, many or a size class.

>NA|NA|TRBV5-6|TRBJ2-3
CASSQIGRGLITDTQYF
TGTGCCAGCAGCCAAATCGGTAGGGGACTTATCACAGATACGCAGTATTTT
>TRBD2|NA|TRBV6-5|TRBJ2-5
CASSYRTSGAGTQYF
TGTGCCAGCAGTTATCGGACTAGCGGGGCGGGGACCCAGTACTTC
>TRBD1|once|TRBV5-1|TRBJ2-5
CASSIGTGAETQYF
TGCGCCAGCAGCATCGGGACAGGGGCAGAGACCCAGTACTTC
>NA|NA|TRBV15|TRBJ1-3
CATSVGLQNRNTIYF
TGTGCCACCAGCGTTGGACTGCAAAACAGAAACACCATATATTTT
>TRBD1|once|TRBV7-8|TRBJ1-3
CASSLKAGGGNTIYF
TGTGCCAGCAGCTTAAAGGCAGGGGGTGGAAACACCATATATTTT
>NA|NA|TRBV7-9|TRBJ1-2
CASSLGGGSYGYTF
TGTGCCAGCAGTCTTGGTGGGGGCAGCTATGGCTACACCTTC
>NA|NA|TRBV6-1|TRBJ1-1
CASSEGQLNTEAFF
TGTGCCAGCAGTGAAGGACAGCTGAACACTGAAGCTTTCTTT
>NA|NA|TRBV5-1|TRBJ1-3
CASSLQGGNTIYF
TGCGCCAGCAGCCTACAGGGTGGAAACACCATATATTTT
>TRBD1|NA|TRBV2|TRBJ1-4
CASRPTGGDEKLFF
TGTGCCAGCAGACCGACAGGGGGTGATGAAAAACTGTTTTTT
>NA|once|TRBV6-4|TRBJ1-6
CASSDQRNSPLHF
TGTGCCAGCAGTGACCAGCGTAATTCACCCCTCCACTTT
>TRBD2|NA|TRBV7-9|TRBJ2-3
CASRGGANPLNTQYF
TGTGCCAGCCGGGGGGGAGCGAACCCACTAAATACGCAGTATTTT
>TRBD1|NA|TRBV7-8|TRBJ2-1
CASSSMTGLDNEQFF
TGTGCCAGCAGCTCGATGACAGGGTTGGACAATGAGCAGTTCTTC
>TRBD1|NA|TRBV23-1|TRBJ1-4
CASSQTRKGQVGREKLFF
TGCGCCAGCAGTCAAACAAGGAAAGGACAGGTCGGTAGGGAAAAACTGTTTTTT
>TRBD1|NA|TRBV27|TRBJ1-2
CASSSRDRDPYGYTF
TGTGCCAGCAGTTCCCGGGACAGGGACCCCTATGGCTACACCTTC
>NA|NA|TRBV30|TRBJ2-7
CAWSSSLSYEQYF
TGTGCCTGGAGTTCTAGTCTCTCCTACGAGCAGTACTTC
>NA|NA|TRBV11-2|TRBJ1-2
CASSLNIGPTGKPGYTF
TGTGCCAGCAGCTTAAATATCGGTCCGACGGGGAAACCCGGCTACACCTTC
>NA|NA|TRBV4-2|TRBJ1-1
CASSQDFSGLNTEAFF
TGTGCCAGCAGCCAAGATTTTTCAGGGCTGAACACTGAAGCTTTCTTT
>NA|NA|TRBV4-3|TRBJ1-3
CASSQDLSGNTIYF
TGCGCCAGCAGCCAAGATCTCTCTGGAAACACCATATATTTT
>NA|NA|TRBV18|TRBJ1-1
CASSPGLENTEAFF
TGTGCCAGCTCACCGGGACTAGAGAACACTGAAGCTTTCTTT
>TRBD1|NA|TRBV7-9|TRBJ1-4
CASSPGQGLEKLFF
TGTGCCAGCAGCCCGGGACAGGGTCTTGAAAAACTGTTTTTT
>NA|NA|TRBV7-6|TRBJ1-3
CASSLLASASGNTIYF
TGTGCCAGCAGCTTGCTCGCGTCCGCATCTGGAAACACCATATATTTT
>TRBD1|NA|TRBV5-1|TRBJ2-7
CASSVLDRVSEQYF
TGCGCCAGCAGCGTATTGGACAGGGTCTCCGAGCAGTACTTC